The rows below give T cell receptor beta chains drawn from one sample of a study of T and B cells in COVID-19 patients. MiXCR was run by TCRdb on the multiplex PCR reads, yielding one entry per CDR3 protein. The sample has 4,000 to 6,000 distinct CDR3 sequences; around a fifth are singletons. Material for sequencing was blood. The receptor set was obtained from a human donor with active COVID-19. Both conserved end residues are part of each CDR3. The D gene is left open where the match is weak. Expanded clones are given a class, and other clones once, few, many or no size at all.

>TRBV7-3|-|TRBJ2-1|-
CASSLTLYNEQFF
TGTGCCAGCAGCTTAACGTTGTACAATGAGCAGTTCTTC
>TRBV7-6|TRBD2|TRBJ2-7|-
CASSSRPGTSEPYEQYF
TGTGCCAGCAGCTCCCGTCCCGGGACTAGCGAACCCTACGAGCAGTACTTC
>TRBV20-1|-|TRBJ1-4|-
CSASGLGLRGKLFF
TGCAGTGCTAGTGGACTGGGGTTGAGGGGAAAACTGTTTTTT
>TRBV11-2|TRBD2|TRBJ2-3|-
CASSLVGLAGGPIDTQYF
TGTGCCAGCAGCTTGGTCGGCCTAGCGGGAGGGCCGATAGATACGCAGTATTTT
>TRBV29-1|TRBD1|TRBJ1-2|few
CSAPGQGNYGYTF
TGCAGCGCCCCGGGACAGGGAAACTATGGCTACACCTTC
>TRBV11-2|-|TRBJ1-1|-
CASSLDNEAFF
TGTGCCAGCAGCTTAGACAATGAAGCTTTCTTT
>TRBV10-3|-|TRBJ2-7|-
CAISNTLSSYEQYF
TGTGCCATCAGTAACACCCTTAGCTCCTACGAGCAGTACTTC
>TRBV24-1|TRBD2|TRBJ2-3|-
CATSDLAGGPDTQYF
TGTGCCACCAGTGATCTAGCGGGAGGGCCCGATACGCAGTATTTT
>TRBV7-9|TRBD1|TRBJ1-5|-
CASSPGQGIIYSNQPQHF
TGTGCCAGCAGCCCAGGACAGGGGATAATATATAGCAATCAGCCCCAGCATTTT
>TRBV5-6|-|TRBJ1-2|-
CASSLVLEGYTF
TGTGCCAGCAGCTTGGTATTGGAGGGCTACACCTTC
>TRBV7-6|-|TRBJ1-3|-
CASSFGGGGNTIYF
TGTGCCAGCAGCTTTGGGGGGGGTGGAAACACCATATATTTT
>TRBV19|TRBD2|TRBJ2-3|large
CASGDSGLPSTDTQYF
TGTGCCAGTGGGGACTCGGGACTACCTAGCACAGATACGCAGTATTTT
>TRBV27|-|TRBJ2-3|medium-sized
CASTKRLVPRTDTQYF
TGTGCCAGCACTAAACGACTAGTCCCTCGCACAGATACGCAGTATTTT
>TRBV4-3|-|TRBJ2-2|few
CASSPWTGELFF
TGCGCCAGCAGCCCCTGGACCGGGGAGCTGTTTTTT
>TRBV7-7|TRBD2|TRBJ2-1|-
CASSSGTLNEQFF
TGTGCTAGCAGCAGCGGGACTTTGAATGAGCAGTTCTTC
>TRBV20-1|TRBD1|TRBJ1-1|-
CSAIIQGRAEAFF
TGCAGTGCCATCATACAGGGGCGGGCTGAAGCTTTCTTT
>TRBV19|TRBD2|TRBJ2-1|medium-sized
CASQGGTSGRGSSYNEQFF
TGTGCCAGTCAGGGAGGGACTAGCGGGCGGGGTAGCTCCTACAATGAGCAGTTCTTC
>TRBV24-1|TRBD2|TRBJ2-1|many
CATSDLREGLGNEQFF
TGTGCCACCAGTGATTTGCGGGAGGGCCTGGGTAATGAGCAGTTCTTC
>TRBV18|TRBD1|TRBJ2-7|medium-sized
CASSPQIRQGYEQYF
TGTGCCAGCTCACCCCAAATTCGACAGGGCTACGAGCAGTACTTC
>TRBV19|TRBD1|TRBJ1-2|medium-sized
CASSTGGYGYTF
TGTGCCAGTAGTACAGGGGGCTATGGCTACACCTTC
>TRBV27|-|TRBJ2-7|medium-sized
CASSFDPGDSSSYEQYF
TGTGCCAGCAGTTTTGATCCGGGGGACAGCTCTTCCTACGAGCAGTACTTC
>TRBV6-5|-|TRBJ2-2|medium-sized
CASRTVNTGELFF
TGTGCCAGCAGGACTGTGAACACCGGGGAGCTGTTTTTT
>TRBV19|TRBD1|TRBJ2-7|-
CASSPQGAYGEQYF
TGTGCCAGTAGCCCCCAGGGGGCGTACGGCGAGCAGTACTTC
>TRBV7-9|-|TRBJ2-3|medium-sized
CASSSRVTQYF
TGTGCCAGCAGCTCCAGGGTTACGCAGTATTTT
>TRBV7-9|-|TRBJ2-5|-
CASTNGVPETQYF
TGTGCCAGCACCAATGGGGTCCCAGAGACCCAGTACTTC
>TRBV7-2|-|TRBJ1-1|few
CASTGGRWFSFF
TGTGCCAGCACCGGGGGGAGGTGGTTCTCTTTCTTT
>TRBV5-4|TRBD2|TRBJ2-2|medium-sized
CASSLDGLAGGRGELFF
TGTGCCAGCAGCTTGGACGGACTAGCGGGAGGGAGGGGGGAGCTGTTTTTT
>TRBV6-5|TRBD1|TRBJ1-3|medium-sized
CASSYNPGQGSGNTIYF
TGTGCCAGCAGTTACAATCCGGGACAGGGCTCTGGAAACACCATATATTTT
>TRBV6-2/TRBV6-3|-|TRBJ2-1|medium-sized
CASRGAVLYNEQFF
TGTGCCAGCAGGGGGGCAGTCCTATACAATGAGCAGTTCTTC
>TRBV27|TRBD1|TRBJ1-2|-
CAIPGQGDGYTF
TGTGCTATACCGGGACAGGGGGATGGCTACACCTTC
>TRBV6-5|-|TRBJ2-5|medium-sized
CASSEASLYTQYF
TGTGCCAGCAGTGAAGCCTCACTGTACACCCAGTACTTC
>TRBV24-1|-|TRBJ2-1|-
CATSDFGDIEQFF
TGTGCCACCAGTGATTTCGGAGATATTGAGCAGTTCTTC
>TRBV29-1|TRBD2|TRBJ2-1|-
CSVALAGVHRGAGNEQFF
TGCAGCGTTGCCCTAGCGGGAGTGCACCGGGGAGCTGGCAATGAGCAGTTCTTC
>TRBV4-3|TRBD2|TRBJ2-3|few
CASSQARAGADTQYF
TGCGCCAGCAGCCAAGCGCGAGCGGGAGCCGATACGCAGTATTTT
>TRBV28|-|TRBJ2-2|few
CASSLSGTGELFF
TGTGCCAGCAGTTTATCGGGCACCGGGGAGCTGTTTTTT